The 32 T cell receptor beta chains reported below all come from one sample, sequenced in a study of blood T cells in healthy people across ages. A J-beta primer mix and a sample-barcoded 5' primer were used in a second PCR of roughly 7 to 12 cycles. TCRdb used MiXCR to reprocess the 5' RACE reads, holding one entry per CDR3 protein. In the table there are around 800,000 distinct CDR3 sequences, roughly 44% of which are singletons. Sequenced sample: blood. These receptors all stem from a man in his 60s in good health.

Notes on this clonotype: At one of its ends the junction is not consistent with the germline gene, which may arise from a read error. The CDR3 sequence is CTSSQSEVTDTQYF. CDR3 DNA sequence: TGTACCAGCAGCCAGAGCGAGGTCACAGATACGCAGTATTTT. The rearrangement joins TRBV3-1 to TRBJ2-3, with D unresolved. This CDR3 has 14 amino acids. Looked up from germline, CDR1 is LGHDT and CDR2 is YNNKEL (reference sequence).

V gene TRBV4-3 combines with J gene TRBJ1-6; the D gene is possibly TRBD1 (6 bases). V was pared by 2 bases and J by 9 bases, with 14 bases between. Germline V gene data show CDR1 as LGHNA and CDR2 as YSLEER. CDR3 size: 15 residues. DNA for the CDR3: TGCGCCAGCAGCCAAAGTACAGGGAAGATTTCACCCCTCCACTTT. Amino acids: CASSQSTGKISPLHF.

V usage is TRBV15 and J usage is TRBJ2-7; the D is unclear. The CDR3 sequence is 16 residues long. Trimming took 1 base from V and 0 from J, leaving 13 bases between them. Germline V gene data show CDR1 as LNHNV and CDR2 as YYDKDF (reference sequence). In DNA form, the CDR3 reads TGTGCCACCAGCAGAGGGAAAAAGGGTGGCTCCTACGAGCAGTACTTC. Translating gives CATSRGKKGGSYEQYF.

CDR3 DNA sequence: TGTGCCAGCAAACCCACAATGACAGGGGACGAGCAGTACTTC. Translating gives CASKPTMTGDEQYF. The V and J genes are TRBV7-2 and TRBJ2-7; TRBD1 matches 8 bases. Germline CDR1 SGHTA, CDR2 FQGNSA. The junction had 10 bases not matched to a gene; V was cut back by 7 bases and J by 5 bases. This CDR3 region has 14 residues.

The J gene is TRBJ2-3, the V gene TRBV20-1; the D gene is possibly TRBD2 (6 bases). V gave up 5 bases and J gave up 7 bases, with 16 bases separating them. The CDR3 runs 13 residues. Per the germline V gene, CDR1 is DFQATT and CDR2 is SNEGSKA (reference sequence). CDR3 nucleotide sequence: TGCAGTGCTCAAATAAGGGGAGGTTATACGCAGTATTTT. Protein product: CSAQIRGGYTQYF.

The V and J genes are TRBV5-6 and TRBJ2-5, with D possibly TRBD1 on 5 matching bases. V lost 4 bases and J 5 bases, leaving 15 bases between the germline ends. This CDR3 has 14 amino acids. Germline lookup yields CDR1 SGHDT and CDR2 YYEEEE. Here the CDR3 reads CASSVQGISETQYF. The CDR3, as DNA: TGTGCCAGCAGCGTTCAGGGTATTAGCGAGACCCAGTACTTC.

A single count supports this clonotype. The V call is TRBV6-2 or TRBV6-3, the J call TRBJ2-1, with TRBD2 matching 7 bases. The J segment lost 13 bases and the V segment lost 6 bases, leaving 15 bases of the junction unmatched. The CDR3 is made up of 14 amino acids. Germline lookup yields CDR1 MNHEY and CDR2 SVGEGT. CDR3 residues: CASRTAGTQETQFF. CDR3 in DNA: TGTGCCAGCAGGACAGCGGGGACCCAAGAGACCCAGTTCTTC.

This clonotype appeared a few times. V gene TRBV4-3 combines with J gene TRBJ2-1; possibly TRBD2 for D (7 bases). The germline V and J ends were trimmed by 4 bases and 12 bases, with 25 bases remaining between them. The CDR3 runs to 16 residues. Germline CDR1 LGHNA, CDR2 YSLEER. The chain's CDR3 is CASSPSYMAGARRQFF. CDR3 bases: TGCGCCAGCAGCCCTTCCTATATGGCGGGGGCAAGGAGGCAGTTCTTC.

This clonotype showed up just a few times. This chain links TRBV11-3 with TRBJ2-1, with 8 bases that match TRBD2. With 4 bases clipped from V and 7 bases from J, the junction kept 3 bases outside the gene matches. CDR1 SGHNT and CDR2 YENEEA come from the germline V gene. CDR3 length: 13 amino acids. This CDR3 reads CASSSGGYNEQFF. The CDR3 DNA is TGTGCCAGCAGCTCGGGGGGGTATAATGAGCAGTTCTTC.

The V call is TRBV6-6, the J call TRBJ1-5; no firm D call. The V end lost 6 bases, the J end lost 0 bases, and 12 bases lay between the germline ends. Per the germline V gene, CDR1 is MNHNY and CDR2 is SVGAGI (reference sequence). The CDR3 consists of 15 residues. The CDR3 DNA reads TGTGCCAGCAGCTATCAGGCTAATAGCAATCAGCCCCAGCATTTT. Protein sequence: CASSYQANSNQPQHF.

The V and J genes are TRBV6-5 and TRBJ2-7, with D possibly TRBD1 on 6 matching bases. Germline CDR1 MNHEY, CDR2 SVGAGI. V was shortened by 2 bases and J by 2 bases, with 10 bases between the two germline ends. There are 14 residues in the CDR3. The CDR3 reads CASSYTDSTYEQYF. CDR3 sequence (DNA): TGTGCCAGCAGTTACACGGACAGCACCTACGAGCAGTACTTC.

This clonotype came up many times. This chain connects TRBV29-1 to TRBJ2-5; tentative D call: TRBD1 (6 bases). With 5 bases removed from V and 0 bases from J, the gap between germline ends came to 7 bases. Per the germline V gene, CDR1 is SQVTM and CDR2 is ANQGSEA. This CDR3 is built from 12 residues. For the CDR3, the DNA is TGCAGCGTTCGGACAGACCAAGAGACCCAGTACTTC. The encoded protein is CSVRTDQETQYF.

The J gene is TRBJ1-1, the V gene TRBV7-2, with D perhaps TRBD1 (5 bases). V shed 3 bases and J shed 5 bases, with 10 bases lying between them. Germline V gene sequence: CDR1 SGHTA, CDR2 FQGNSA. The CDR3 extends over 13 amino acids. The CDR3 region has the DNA TGTGCCAGCAGCTTTACCAGGGAGACTGAAGCTTTCTTT. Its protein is CASSFTRETEAFF.

The CDR3 loop reads CASSLTSFGTQYF. Written as DNA, the CDR3 is TGTGCCAGCAGCTTGACTAGCTTCGGTACGCAGTATTTT. This chain joins TRBV7-3 and TRBJ2-3, with 7 bases aligning to TRBD2. Germline loops: CDR1 SGHTA, CDR2 FQGTGA. The V gene end was trimmed by 3 bases and the J gene end by 8 bases; junction bases not matched to a gene: 5. The CDR3 runs to 13 residues.

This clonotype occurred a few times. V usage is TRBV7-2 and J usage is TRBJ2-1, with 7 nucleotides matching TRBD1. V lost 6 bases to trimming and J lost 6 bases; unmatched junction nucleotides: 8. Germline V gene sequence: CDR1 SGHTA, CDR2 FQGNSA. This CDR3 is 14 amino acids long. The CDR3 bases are TGTGCCAGCAGACCTCCGGGACAGACCAATGAGCAGTTCTTC. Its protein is CASRPPGQTNEQFF.

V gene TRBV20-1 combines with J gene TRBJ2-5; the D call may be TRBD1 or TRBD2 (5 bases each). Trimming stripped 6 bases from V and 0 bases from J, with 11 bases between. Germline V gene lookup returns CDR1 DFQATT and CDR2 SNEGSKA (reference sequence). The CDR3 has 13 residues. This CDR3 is CSARGPNQETQYF. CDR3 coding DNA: TGCAGTGCAAGGGGACCAAACCAAGAGACCCAGTACTTC.

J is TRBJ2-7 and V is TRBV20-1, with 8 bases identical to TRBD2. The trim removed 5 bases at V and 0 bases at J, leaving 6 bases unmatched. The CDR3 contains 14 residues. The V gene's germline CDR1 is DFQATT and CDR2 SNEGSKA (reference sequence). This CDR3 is CSALGAGGSYEQYF. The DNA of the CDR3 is TGCAGTGCTCTGGGGGCGGGGGGCTCCTACGAGCAGTACTTC.

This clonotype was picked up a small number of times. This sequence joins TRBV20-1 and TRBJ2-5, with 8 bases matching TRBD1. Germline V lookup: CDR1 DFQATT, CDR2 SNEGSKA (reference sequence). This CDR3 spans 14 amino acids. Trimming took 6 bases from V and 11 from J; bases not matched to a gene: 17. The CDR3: CSAQPGQGAVEQYF. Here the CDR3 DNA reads TGCAGTGCCCAGCCGGGGCAGGGGGCCGTAGAGCAGTACTTC.

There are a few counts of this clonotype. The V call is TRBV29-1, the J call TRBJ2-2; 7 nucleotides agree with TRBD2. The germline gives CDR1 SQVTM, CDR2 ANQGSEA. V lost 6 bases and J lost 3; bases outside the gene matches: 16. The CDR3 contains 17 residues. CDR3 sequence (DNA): TGCAGCGTCAAAAACCGGGAGGAAACTCGGGACACCGGGGAGCTGTTTTTT. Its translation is CSVKNREETRDTGELFF.

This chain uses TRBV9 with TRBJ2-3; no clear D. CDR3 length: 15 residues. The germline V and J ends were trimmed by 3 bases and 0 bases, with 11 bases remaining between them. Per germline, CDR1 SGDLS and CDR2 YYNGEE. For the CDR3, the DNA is TGTGCCAGCAGCGGTTACTCGACTAGCACAGATACGCAGTATTTT. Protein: CASSGYSTSTDTQYF.

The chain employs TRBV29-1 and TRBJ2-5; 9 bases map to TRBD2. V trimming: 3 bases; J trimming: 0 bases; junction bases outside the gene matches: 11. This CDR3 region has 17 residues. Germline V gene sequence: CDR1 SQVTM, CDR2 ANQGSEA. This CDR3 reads CSVDGVAGVLYQETQYF. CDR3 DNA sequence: TGCAGCGTTGATGGGGTAGCGGGGGTTCTGTACCAAGAGACCCAGTACTTC.

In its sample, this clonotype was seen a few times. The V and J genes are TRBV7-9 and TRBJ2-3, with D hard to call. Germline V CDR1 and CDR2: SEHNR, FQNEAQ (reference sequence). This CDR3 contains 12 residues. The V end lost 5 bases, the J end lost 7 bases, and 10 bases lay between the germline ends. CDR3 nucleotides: TGTGCCAGCAGCAGTAGTTTTCATACGCAGTATTTT. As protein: CASSSSFHTQYF.

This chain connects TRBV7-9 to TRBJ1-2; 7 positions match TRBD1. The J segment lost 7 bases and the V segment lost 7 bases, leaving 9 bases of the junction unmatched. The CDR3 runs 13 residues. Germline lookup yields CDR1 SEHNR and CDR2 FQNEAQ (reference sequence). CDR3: CASNLGGGGGYTF. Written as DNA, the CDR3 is TGTGCCAGCAACCTGGGAGGGGGCGGTGGCTACACCTTC. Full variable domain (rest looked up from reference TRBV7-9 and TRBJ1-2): DTGVSQNPRHKITKRGQNVTFRCDPISEHNRLYWYRQTLGQGPEFLTYFQNEAQLEKSRLLSDRFSAERPKGSFSTLEIQRTEQGDSAMYLCASNLGGGGGYTFGSGTRLTVV.

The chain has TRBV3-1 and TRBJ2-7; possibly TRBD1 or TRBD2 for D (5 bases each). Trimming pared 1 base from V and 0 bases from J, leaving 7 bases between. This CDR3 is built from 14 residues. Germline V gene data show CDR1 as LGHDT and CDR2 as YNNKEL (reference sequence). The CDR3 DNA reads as TGTGCCAGCAGCCAAGGGGACGGCTCCTACGAGCAGTACTTC. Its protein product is CASSQGDGSYEQYF.

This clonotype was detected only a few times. CDR3 nucleotide sequence: TGCAGTGCTAGAGATAGGGGGAATGAAAAACTGTTTTTT. This gives the protein CSARDRGNEKLFF. The rearrangement joins TRBV20-1 to TRBJ1-4; possible D gene TRBD1, 6 bases. The V and J ends lost 0 bases and 5 bases respectively, with 7 bases between them. Germline-derived CDR1 and CDR2 are DFQATT and SNEGSKA (reference sequence). This CDR3 is 13 amino acids long.

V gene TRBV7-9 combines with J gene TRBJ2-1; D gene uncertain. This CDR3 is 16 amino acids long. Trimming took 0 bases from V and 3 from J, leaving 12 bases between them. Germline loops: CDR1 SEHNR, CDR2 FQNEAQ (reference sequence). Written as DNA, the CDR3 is TGTGCCAGCAGCTTAGCTAACATTGGCAGCTACAATGAGCAGTTCTTC. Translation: CASSLANIGSYNEQFF.

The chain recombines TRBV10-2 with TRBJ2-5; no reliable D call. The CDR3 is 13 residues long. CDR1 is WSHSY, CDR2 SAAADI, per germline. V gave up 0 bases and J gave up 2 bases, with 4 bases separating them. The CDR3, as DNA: TGCGCCAGCAGTGAGTCGACTCAAGAGACCCAGTACTTC. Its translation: CASSESTQETQYF.

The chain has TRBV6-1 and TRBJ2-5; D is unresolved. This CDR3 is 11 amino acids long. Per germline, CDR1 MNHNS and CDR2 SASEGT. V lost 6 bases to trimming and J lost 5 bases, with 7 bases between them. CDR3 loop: CASSNKETQYF. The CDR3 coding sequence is TGTGCCAGCAGCAACAAGGAGACCCAGTACTTC.

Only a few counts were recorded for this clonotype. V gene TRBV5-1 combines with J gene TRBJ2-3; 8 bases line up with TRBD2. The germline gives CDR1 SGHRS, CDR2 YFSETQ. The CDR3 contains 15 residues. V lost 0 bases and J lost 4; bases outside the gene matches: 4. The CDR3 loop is CASSLAGGPPDTQYF. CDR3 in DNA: TGCGCCAGCAGCTTGGCGGGGGGGCCCCCAGATACGCAGTATTTT.

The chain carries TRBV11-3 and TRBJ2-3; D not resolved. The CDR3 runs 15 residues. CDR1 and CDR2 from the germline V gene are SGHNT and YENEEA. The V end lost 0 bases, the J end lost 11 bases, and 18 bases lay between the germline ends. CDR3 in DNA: TGTGCCAGCAGCTTAGATTCCGGCAGCCCAAGGAGGCAGTATTTT. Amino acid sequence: CASSLDSGSPRRQYF. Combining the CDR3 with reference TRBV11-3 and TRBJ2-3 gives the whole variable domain EAGVVQSPRYKIIEKKQPVAFWCNPISGHNTLYWYLQNLGQGPELLIRYENEEAVDDSQLPKDRFSAERLKGVDSTLKIQPAELGDSAVYLCASSLDSGSPRRQYFGPGTRLTVL.

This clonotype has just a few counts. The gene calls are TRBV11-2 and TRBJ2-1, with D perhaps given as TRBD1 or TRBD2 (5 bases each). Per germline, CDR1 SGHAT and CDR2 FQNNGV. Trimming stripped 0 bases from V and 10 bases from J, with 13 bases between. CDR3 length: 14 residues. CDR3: CASSLDWTGHEQFF. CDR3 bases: TGTGCCAGCAGCTTAGATTGGACGGGGCACGAGCAGTTCTTC.

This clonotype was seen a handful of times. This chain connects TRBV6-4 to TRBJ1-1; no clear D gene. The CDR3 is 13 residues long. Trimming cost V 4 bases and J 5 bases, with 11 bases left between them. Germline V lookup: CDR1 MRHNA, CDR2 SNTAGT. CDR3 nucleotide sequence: TGTGCCAGCAGTGCCAGTAGAGGGACTGAAGCTTTCTTT. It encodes CASSASRGTEAFF.